This T cell receptor beta chain was found in a study of blood T cells in healthy people across ages (dated by TCRdb to between 2014 and 2017). Context from the whole study: In model experiments, roughly one uniquely barcoded TCR beta cDNA molecule per two T cells was captured by template switching. Using deep sequencing normalized with unique cDNA molecular identifiers, the study measured how TCR beta repertoire diversity changes with age. Two additional independent replicas of 1 million unique cDNA reads from the same blood draw were analyzed for two donors (one aged 18 to 30 and one aged 80 or older). Donors were grouped into four age groups: young (average approximately 15 years), middle-aged (roughly 37), aged (around 60) and long-lived (around 80). Here is what the overall study found, with its caveats: Total diversity estimates from one million sequenced T cells were considered lower bounds and underestimates. Observed TCR beta diversity per million T cells fell roughly linearly with age, and a significant reduction was already apparent by age around 40. Compared with the aged group, the long-lived group had more naive CD4+ T cells, fewer expanded clones and increased TCR diversity, suggesting age selection. Because the CMV infection status of the donors was unknown, age-related changes in expanded clonotypes may potentially have been confounded. Observed TCR beta diversity correlated strongly with the percentage of naive T cells measured by flow cytometry. Since profiling was done on bulk unsorted PBMCs, naive and antigen-experienced compartments could not be conclusively compared.

Cut back by 6 bases and 0 bases, the V and J ends lie 19 bases apart. The germline V gene encodes CDR1 KGHDR and CDR2 SFDVKD. The CDR3 covers 17 residues, taking in both the cysteine and the phenylalanine. The read is trimmed to its CDR3 DNA, 51 bases read in frame from base 1. This clonotype was seen more than once but under ten times. Its antigen is currently not known. The input lacks base qualities; no much larger clone sits a single base away. The approximately 39 donors, aged about 6 to 100 years, were systemically healthy Caucasian individuals from Russia. Around 10 milliliters of peripheral blood were collected from each donor into EDTA-treated Vacutainer tubes. Ficoll-Paque density-gradient centrifugation was used to isolate PBMCs, with at least 6.5 million per sample. Total RNA, at least 5.5 micrograms per sample, was extracted from PBMCs with Trizol reagent. Naive CD45RAhigh/CD27high T cell percentages were measured by flow cytometry on a PBMC aliquot from every donor.

Receptor amplification or capture employed 5' RACE. TCRdb lists the instrument as Illumina HiSeq 2500. A second PCR of about 7 to 12 cycles was run with a J-beta primer mix and a sample-barcoded 5' primer. Each TCR beta cDNA molecule received a unique molecular identifier from a template-switch 5' adaptor carrying 12 random nucleotides. Each sample yielded at least 3 million CDR3-containing paired-end reads. All of the RNA was converted into first-strand cDNA using the Mint cDNA synthesis kit, with a TRBC-specific oligonucleotide serving as the primer. All cDNA was treated with uracil-DNA glycosylase and then went through a first 18-cycle PCR with the universal primers M1SS and BC2_uni_R. The published analysis was carried out like this. Normalization of each sample was performed by random selection of 1 million high-quality reads, each carrying a distinct molecular identifier. Reads with shared molecular identifiers were discarded instead of being binned into consensus sequences. CDR3 identification, clonotype clustering and error correction used MiTCR with a Q25 quality threshold and the strictest error-elimination algorithm. A nonparametric unseen species model using Euler transformation provided a lower-bound estimate of total TCR beta diversity. TCRdb cleaned the public reads at Q25 with fastp, built clones with MiXCR and kept in-frame beta chains. Each entry merges the rows of one CDR3 protein and shows their most common DNA and genes. TCRdb's processing, not the study's, gives the V and J calls here. In all, the sample holds almost 550,000 distinct CDR3 sequences, and approximately 25% of those were seen once. The biggest ten clones account for roughly 9.4% of the sample.

This same sample was also taken into another study, of T cells of mothers and their children. The second paper states: Nine systemically healthy Caucasian individuals served as donors, namely three mothers together with their six children. cDNA synthesis consumed the entire amount of extracted RNA, loaded at about 1.5 ug RNA in each 15 ul reaction. Sample barcodes and 2-4 random nucleotides were added via the M1S primer in the second PCR. More than 8.5 million TCR beta CDR3 reads were obtained from each mother, and about 3 million reads were obtained from each child. In both related and unrelated pairs, thymic selection shapes the output of TCR recombination in a similar way, with inherited differences having only a minor effect. Normalized repertoire overlap in related mother-child pairs was always slightly higher than in unrelated mother-child pairs, but the difference was never significant. No persistent microchimeric T cell clones were found, with a detection sensitivity of 85 to 100 clones per million clonotypes. To look for features that set related mother-child pairs apart from unrelated individuals, the researchers ran deep NGS to compare the TCR beta repertoires of mothers and children. Mothers averaged around 43 +/- 4 years of age and children averaged approximately 11 +/- 4 years. Libraries were sequenced on Illumina HiSeq 2000 with 100+100 nt paired-end reads after adapter ligation with NEBNext reagents. Mother and child libraries were prepared a month apart and sequenced in separate runs to prevent cross-contamination. For each donor, somewhere between about 450,000 and 2,100,000 distinct TCR beta clonotypes were identified. Naive TCR beta clonotypes were estimated from low-frequency clonotypes matched to each donor's FACS-determined naive share, without sorting.

The sequence was obtained from a boy aged 5-17 years in good health. This receptor chain uses TRBV24-1 and TRBJ2-5; the D call is tentative, TRBD1 or TRBD2, as each matches 5 bases. Sequenced sample: blood. This receptor has the CDR3 CATSTPSRGRYQETQYF. The sequenced DNA: TGTGCCACCAGTACCCCCTCTCGGGGCAGGTACCAAGAGACCCAGTACTTC.